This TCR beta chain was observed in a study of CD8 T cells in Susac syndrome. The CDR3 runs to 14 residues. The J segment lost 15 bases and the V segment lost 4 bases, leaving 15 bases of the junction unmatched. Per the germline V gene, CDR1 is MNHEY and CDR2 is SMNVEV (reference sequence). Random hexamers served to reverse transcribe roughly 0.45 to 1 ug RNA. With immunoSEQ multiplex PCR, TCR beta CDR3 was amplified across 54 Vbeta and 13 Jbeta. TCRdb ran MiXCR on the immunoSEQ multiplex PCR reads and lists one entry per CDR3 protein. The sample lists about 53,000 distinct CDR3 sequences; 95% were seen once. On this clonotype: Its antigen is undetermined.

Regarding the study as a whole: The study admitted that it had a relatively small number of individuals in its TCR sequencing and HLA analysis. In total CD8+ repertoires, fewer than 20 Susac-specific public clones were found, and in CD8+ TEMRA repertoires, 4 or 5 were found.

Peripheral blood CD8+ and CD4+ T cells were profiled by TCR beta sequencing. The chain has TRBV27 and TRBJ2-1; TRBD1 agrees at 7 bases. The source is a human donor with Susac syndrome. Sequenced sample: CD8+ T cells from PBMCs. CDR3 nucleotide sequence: TGTGCCAGCAGTTCCCTCGACAGGGTACCCGAGGGGTTCTTC. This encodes CASSSLDRVPEGFF.